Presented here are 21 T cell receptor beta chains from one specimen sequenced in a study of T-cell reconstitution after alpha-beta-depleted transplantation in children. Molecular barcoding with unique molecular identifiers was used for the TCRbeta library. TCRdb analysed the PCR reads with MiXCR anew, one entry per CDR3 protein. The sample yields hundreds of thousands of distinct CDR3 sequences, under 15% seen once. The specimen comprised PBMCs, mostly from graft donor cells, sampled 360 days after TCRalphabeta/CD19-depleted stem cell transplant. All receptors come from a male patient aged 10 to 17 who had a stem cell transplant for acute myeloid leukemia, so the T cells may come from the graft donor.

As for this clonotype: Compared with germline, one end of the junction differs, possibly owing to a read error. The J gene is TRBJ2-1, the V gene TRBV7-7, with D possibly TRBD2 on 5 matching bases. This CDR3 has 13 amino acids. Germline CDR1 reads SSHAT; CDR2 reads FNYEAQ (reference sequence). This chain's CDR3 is CASSLRESGEQFF. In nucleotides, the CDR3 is TGTGCTAGCAGCTTACGGGAATCTGGTGAGCAGTTCTTC.

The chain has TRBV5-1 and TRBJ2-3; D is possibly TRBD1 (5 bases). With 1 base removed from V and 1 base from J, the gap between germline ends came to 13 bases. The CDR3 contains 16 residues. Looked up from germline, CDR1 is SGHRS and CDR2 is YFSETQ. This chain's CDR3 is CASSLRTSQGTDTQYF. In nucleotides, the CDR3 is TGCGCCAGCAGCTTGCGGACAAGTCAGGGCACAGATACGCAGTATTTT.

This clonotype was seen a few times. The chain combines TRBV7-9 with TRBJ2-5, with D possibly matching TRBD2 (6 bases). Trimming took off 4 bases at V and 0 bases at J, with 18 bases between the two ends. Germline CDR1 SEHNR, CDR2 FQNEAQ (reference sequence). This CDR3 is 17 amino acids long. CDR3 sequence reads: CASSSRPTREHQETQYF. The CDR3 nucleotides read TGTGCCAGCAGCTCCCGTCCGACTAGAGAGCACCAAGAGACCCAGTACTTC.

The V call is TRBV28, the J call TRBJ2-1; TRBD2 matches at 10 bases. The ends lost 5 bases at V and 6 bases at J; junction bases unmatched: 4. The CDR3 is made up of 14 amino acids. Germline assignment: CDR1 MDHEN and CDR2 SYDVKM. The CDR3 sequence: CASSKRGGSNEQFF. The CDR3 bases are TGTGCCAGCAGTAAGCGGGGGGGCAGCAATGAGCAGTTCTTC. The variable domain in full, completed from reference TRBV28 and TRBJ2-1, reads DVKVTQSSRYLVKRTGEKVFLECVQDMDHENMFWYRQDPGLGLRLIYFSYDVKMKEKGDIPEGYSVSREKKERFSLILESASTNQTSMYLCASSKRGGSNEQFFGPGTRLTVL.

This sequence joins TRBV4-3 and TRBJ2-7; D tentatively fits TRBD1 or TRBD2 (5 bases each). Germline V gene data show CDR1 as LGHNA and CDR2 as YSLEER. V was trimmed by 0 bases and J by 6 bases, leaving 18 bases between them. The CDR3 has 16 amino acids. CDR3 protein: CASSQDQGSLRGEQYF. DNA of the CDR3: TGCGCCAGCAGCCAAGATCAAGGATCACTGAGGGGCGAGCAGTACTTC.

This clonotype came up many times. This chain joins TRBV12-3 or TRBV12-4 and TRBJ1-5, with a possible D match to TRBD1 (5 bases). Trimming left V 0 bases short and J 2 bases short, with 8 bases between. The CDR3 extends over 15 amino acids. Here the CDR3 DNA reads TGTGCCAGCAGTTTAGCGCGCAGGGGCAATCAGCCCCAGCATTTT. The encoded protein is CASSLARRGNQPQHF.

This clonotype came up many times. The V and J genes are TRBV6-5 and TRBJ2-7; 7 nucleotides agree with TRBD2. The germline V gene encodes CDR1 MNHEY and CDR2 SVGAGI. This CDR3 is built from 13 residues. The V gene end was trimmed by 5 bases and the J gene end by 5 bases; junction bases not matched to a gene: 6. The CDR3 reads CASSRGDGNEQYF. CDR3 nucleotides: TGTGCCAGCAGTCGGGGGGACGGAAACGAGCAGTACTTC.

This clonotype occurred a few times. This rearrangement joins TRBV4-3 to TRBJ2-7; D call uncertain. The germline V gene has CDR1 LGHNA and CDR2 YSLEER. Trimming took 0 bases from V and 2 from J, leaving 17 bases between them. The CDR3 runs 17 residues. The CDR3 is CASSQDPVVLGTYEQYF. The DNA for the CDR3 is TGCGCCAGCAGCCAAGATCCGGTAGTGCTCGGAACCTACGAGCAGTACTTC.

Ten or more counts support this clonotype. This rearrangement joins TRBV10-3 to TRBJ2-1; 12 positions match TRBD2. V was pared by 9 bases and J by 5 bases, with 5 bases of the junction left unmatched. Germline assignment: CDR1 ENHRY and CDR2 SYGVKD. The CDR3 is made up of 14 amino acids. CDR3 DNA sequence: TGTGCCATTTCGAGACTAGCGGGAGACAATGAGCAGTTCTTC. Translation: CAISRLAGDNEQFF.

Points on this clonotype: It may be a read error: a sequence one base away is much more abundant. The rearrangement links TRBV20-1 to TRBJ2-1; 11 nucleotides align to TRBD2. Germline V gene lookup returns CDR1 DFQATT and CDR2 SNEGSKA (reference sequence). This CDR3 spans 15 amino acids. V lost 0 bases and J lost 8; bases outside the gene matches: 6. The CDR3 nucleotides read TGCAGTGCTAGAGAAAGACTAGCGGGATGGGATGAGCAGTTCTTC. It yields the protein CSARERLAGWDEQFF.

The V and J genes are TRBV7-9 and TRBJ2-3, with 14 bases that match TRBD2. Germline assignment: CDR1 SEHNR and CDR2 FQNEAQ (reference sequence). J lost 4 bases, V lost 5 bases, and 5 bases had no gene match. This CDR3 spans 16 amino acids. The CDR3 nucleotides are TGTGCCAGCAGCCTCAGACTAGCGGGAGGGGCAGATACGCAGTATTTT. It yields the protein CASSLRLAGGADTQYF.

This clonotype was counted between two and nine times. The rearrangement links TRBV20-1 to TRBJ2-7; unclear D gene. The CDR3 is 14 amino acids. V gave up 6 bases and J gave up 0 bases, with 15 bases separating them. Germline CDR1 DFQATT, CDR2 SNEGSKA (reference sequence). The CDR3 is CSAPSWSDSYEQYF. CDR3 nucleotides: TGCAGTGCCCCATCCTGGTCGGACTCCTACGAGCAGTACTTC.

The CDR3 DNA follows: TGTGCCAGCAGCCTCAGACCCAGGACAGGGAGGTTAGGGAACACAGATACGCAGTATTTT. It codes for CASSLRPRTGRLGNTDTQYF. The V call is TRBV7-6, the J call TRBJ2-3; 8 bases align to TRBD1. The V gene's germline CDR1 is SGHVS and CDR2 FNYEAQ. Germline trimming cut 5 bases from V and 2 bases from J; bases unmatched to any gene: 21. This CDR3 has 20 residues.

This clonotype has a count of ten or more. The CDR3 DNA is TGTGCCAGCAGCTCCCCCCCGGGGAGGGGGTCTAGCACAGATACGCAGTATTTT. Protein sequence: CASSSPPGRGSSTDTQYF. The rearrangement uses TRBV11-1 and TRBJ2-3; D perhaps matches TRBD2 (7 bases). The CDR3 loop spans 18 amino acids. Germline V gene lookup returns CDR1 SGHAT and CDR2 FQDESV (reference sequence). Trimming removed 4 bases from V and 0 bases from J, with 20 bases in between.

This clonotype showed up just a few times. The CDR3 DNA sequence: TGCGCCAGCAGCTTGGAATCGTCCCAGTACTTC. This sequence encodes CASSLESSQYF. The chain has TRBV5-1 and TRBJ2-5; D gene uncertain. The ends were cut back, 0 bases at V and 9 bases at J, with 6 bases in the middle. The CDR3 has 11 residues. The germline V gene has CDR1 SGHRS and CDR2 YFSETQ. The full variable domain, with the rest looked up from reference TRBV5-1 and TRBJ2-5, is KAGVTQTPRYLIKTRGQQVTLSCSPISGHRSVSWYQQTPGQGLQFLFEYFSETQRNKGNFPGRFSGRQFSNSRSEMNVSTLELGDSALYLCASSLESSQYFGPGTRLLVL.

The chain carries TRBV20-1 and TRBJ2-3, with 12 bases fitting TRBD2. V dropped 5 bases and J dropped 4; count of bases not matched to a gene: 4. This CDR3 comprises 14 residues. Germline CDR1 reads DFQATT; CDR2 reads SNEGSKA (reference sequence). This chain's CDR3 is CSAPTSGRADTQYF. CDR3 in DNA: TGCAGTGCTCCGACTAGCGGGAGAGCAGATACGCAGTATTTT.

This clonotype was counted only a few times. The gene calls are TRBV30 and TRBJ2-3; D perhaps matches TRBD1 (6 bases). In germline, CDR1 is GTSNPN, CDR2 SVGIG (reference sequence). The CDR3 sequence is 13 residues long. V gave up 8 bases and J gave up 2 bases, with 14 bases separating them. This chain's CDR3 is CAISPGATDTQYF. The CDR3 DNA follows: TGTGCCATCTCACCAGGGGCCACAGATACGCAGTATTTT.

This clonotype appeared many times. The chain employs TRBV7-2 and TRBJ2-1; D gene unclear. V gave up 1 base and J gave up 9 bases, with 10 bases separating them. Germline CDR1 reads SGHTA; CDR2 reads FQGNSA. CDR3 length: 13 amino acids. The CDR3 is CASSLGPDREQFF. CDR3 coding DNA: TGTGCCAGCAGCTTAGGACCCGACCGTGAGCAGTTCTTC.

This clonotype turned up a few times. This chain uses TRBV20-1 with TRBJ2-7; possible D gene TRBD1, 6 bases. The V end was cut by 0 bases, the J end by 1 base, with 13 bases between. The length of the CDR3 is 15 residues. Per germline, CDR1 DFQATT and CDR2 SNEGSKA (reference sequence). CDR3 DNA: TGCAGTGCTAGAGATCCGACAGGCCCTTCCTACGAGCAGTACTTC. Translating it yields CSARDPTGPSYEQYF.

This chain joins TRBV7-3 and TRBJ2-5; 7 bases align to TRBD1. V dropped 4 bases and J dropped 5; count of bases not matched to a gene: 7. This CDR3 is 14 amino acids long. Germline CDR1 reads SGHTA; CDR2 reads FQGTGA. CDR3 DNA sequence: TGTGCCAGCAGCTCTCGAGGGGGCGGGGAGACCCAGTACTTC. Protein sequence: CASSSRGGGETQYF.

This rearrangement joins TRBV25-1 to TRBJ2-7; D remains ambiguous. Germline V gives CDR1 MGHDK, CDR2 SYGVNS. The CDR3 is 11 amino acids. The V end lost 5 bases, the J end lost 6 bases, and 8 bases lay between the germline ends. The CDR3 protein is CASSTALEQYF. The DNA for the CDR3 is TGTGCCAGCAGTACAGCCCTCGAGCAGTACTTC.